This entry lists 24 T cell receptor beta chains sequenced from one sample in a study of vaccination and CD4 T cells after COVID-19. Sequence data for DNA of cultured CD4+ T cells were generated by the Oncomine TCR Beta short-read assay. TCRdb reprocessed the PCR reads with MiXCR, giving one entry per CDR3 protein. Of some 13,000 distinct CDR3 sequences in the sample, approximately 56% are singletons; the top ten hold roughly a sixth. These TCRs' antigens remain unknown. The treatment is: approximately 9-day PBMC culture with coronavirus spike peptide pools or control peptides (ViraFEST assay). The sample taken for sequencing was CD4+ T cells from blood, cultured in vitro. Every receptor here comes from a human donor who had recovered from COVID-19.

J is TRBJ2-7 and V is TRBV5-1; no clear D. The CDR3 length is 12 residues. V was pared by 4 bases and J by 3 bases, with 8 bases between. From germline, CDR1 is SGHRS and CDR2 YFSETQ. CDR3 nucleotides: TGCGCCAGCAGCGGTGGCGGCTACGAGCAGTACTTC. It is translated as CASSGGGYEQYF. The variable domain in full, completed from reference TRBV5-1 and TRBJ2-7, reads KAGVTQTPRYLIKTRGQQVTLSCSPISGHRSVSWYQQTPGQGLQFLFEYFSETQRNKGNFPGRFSGRQFSNSRSEMNVSTLELGDSALYLCASSGGGYEQYFGPGTRLTVT.

This clonotype was observed a handful of times. The rearrangement links TRBV6-5 to TRBJ1-1; D remains ambiguous. Germline V gene data show CDR1 as MNHEY and CDR2 as SVGAGI. CDR3 length: 13 amino acids. V was cut by 0 bases and J by 5 bases, with 7 bases left in between. The CDR3 bases are TGTGCCAGCAGTTACTCAATCGGAACTGAAGCTTTCTTT. It specifies CASSYSIGTEAFF.

V gene TRBV6-1 combines with J gene TRBJ1-1; D is undetermined. Germline CDR1 MNHNS, CDR2 SASEGT. The CDR3 is 13 amino acids. V was trimmed by 6 bases and J by 1 base, leaving 9 bases between them. This CDR3 reads CASRRWENTEAFF. CDR3 sequence (DNA): TGTGCCAGCAGGCGGTGGGAGAACACTGAAGCTTTCTTT.

The chain couples TRBV20-1 to TRBJ1-1; D might be TRBD1 (5 bases). Trimming took 5 bases from V and 3 from J, leaving 16 bases between them. The CDR3 totals 14 residues. CDR1 and CDR2 from the germline V gene are DFQATT and SNEGSKA (reference sequence). The CDR3 DNA follows: TGCAGTGCTGGGGGGGTGGAAACCTACACTGAAGCTTTCTTT. This sequence encodes CSAGGVETYTEAFF.

A note on this clonotype: An end of the junction does not agree with germline; a read error may underlie this. This chain links TRBV7-9 with TRBJ2-7; D perhaps matches TRBD2 (5 bases). Germline values: CDR1 SEHNR, CDR2 FQNEAQ (reference sequence). CDR3 size: 15 residues. The CDR3 sequence: CASSLAGVLVREQYF. In nucleotides, the CDR3 is TGCGCCAGCAGCTTGGCCGGGGTCCTCGTAAGGGAGCAGTACTTC.

The rearrangement links TRBV7-8 to TRBJ2-5, with D unresolved. The V and J ends lost 4 bases and 5 bases respectively, with 14 bases between them. CDR3 length equals 14 residues. Germline CDR1 and CDR2: SGHVS and FQNEAQ. CDR3 amino acids: CASSSRLKRETQYF. For the CDR3, the DNA is TGTGCCAGCAGCTCGCGACTCAAACGGGAGACCCAGTACTTC.

Only a few counts were recorded for this clonotype. The genes are TRBV7-9 and TRBJ2-7; D remains unclear. The CDR3 loop spans 13 amino acids. Germline values: CDR1 SEHNR, CDR2 FQNEAQ (reference sequence). The germline V and J ends were trimmed by 4 bases and 1 base, with 8 bases remaining between them. DNA for the CDR3: TGTGCCAGCAGCTCCAGCAATTCCTACGAGCAGTACTTC. Translating gives CASSSSNSYEQYF.

The chain combines TRBV7-3 with TRBJ2-1, with 10 bases fitting TRBD1. The CDR3 length is 16 residues. The V segment lost 5 bases and the J segment 5 bases; nucleotides outside the gene matches: 9. Germline lookup yields CDR1 SGHTA and CDR2 FQGTGA. CDR3 protein: CASSPRRQGANNEQFF. In nucleotides, the CDR3 is TGTGCCAGCAGCCCTAGGCGACAGGGGGCCAACAATGAGCAGTTCTTC.

Here the CDR3 DNA reads TGTGCCAGCAGTCCAGGGGGCCGGCCAGATACGCAGTATTTT. It codes for CASSPGGRPDTQYF. This chain uses TRBV12-3 or TRBV12-4 with TRBJ2-3, with 8 nucleotides matching TRBD1. V lost 5 bases and J lost 4; bases outside the gene matches: 5. The CDR3 has 14 amino acids.

V is TRBV28 and J is TRBJ1-6; TRBD1 might be the D (6 bases). There are 16 residues in the CDR3. V gave up 3 bases and J gave up 4 bases, with 13 bases separating them. The V gene's germline CDR1 is MDHEN and CDR2 SYDVKM. CDR3 residues: CASSFPRGGYNSPLHF. CDR3 coding DNA: TGTGCCAGCAGTTTTCCTAGGGGGGGGTATAATTCACCCCTCCACTTT.

The chain is built from TRBV18 and TRBJ2-7; D gene uncertain. The CDR3 covers 14 residues. V lost 5 bases to trimming and J lost 6 bases, with 17 bases between them. Looked up from germline, CDR1 is KGHSH and CDR2 is LQKENI. The CDR3 DNA is TGTGCCAGCTCAGTGCAAAACAAGGGTGTCGAGCAGTACTTC. Encoded protein: CASSVQNKGVEQYF.

This clonotype was seen a few times. The J gene is TRBJ2-5, the V gene TRBV12-3 or TRBV12-4; TRBD2 matches at 9 bases. V shed 7 bases and J 7 bases; nucleotides not matched to a gene: 10. This CDR3 comprises 14 residues. As DNA, the CDR3 is TGTGCCAGCATTAAAAGTATGACTAGCGGGACCCAGTACTTC. Its protein is CASIKSMTSGTQYF.

The chain carries TRBV20-1 and TRBJ2-7, with D possibly TRBD2 on 5 matching bases. With 7 bases removed from V and 6 bases from J, the gap between germline ends came to 13 bases. This CDR3 region has 11 residues. Germline V CDR1 and CDR2: DFQATT, SNEGSKA (reference sequence). The CDR3 spells CSVVAAGEQYF. CDR3 nucleotide sequence: TGCAGTGTCGTCGCCGCGGGCGAGCAGTACTTC.

By sample share, this clonotype is medium-sized. This rearrangement joins TRBV7-8 to TRBJ1-5; D is perhaps TRBD1 (5 bases). The CDR3 has 16 residues. The germline V gene encodes CDR1 SGHVS and CDR2 FQNEAQ. V shed 0 bases and J shed 5 bases, with 14 bases lying between them. The DNA of the CDR3 is TGTGCCAGCAGCTTAGCGATCAGGGAGGCGGATCAGCCCCAGCATTTT. Its translation: CASSLAIREADQPQHF.

This clonotype was counted a single time. The J gene is TRBJ2-1, the V gene TRBV9; the match to TRBD2 covers 11 bases. V gave up 3 bases and J gave up 7 bases; unmatched junction bases: 9. Per the germline V gene, CDR1 is SGDLS and CDR2 is YYNGEE. The CDR3 sequence is 16 residues long. The CDR3 DNA is TGTGCCAGCAGCGCGCACCCGACTAGCGGGATTAATGAGCAGTTCTTC. Amino acids: CASSAHPTSGINEQFF.

In its sample, this clonotype was seen a few times. The V gene is TRBV27, the J gene TRBJ2-2; D gene uncertain. The CDR3 is made up of 15 amino acids. The V and J ends lost 5 bases and 4 bases respectively, with 14 bases between them. Per the germline V gene, CDR1 is MNHEY and CDR2 is SMNVEV (reference sequence). In DNA, the CDR3 is TGTGCCAGCAGTGGGTTCAGAGTTGTCACCGGGGAGCTGTTTTTT. Protein product: CASSGFRVVTGELFF.

This clonotype has only a few counts. V is TRBV7-8 and J is TRBJ1-5, with D unclear. Germline assignment: CDR1 SGHVS and CDR2 FQNEAQ. The CDR3 has 16 amino acids. Trimming shortened V by 0 bases and J by 0 bases, and 9 bases separated the two germline ends. This CDR3 reads CASSLARLDSNQPQHF. CDR3 in DNA: TGTGCCAGCAGCTTAGCCAGGCTCGATAGCAATCAGCCCCAGCATTTT.

V is TRBV2 and J is TRBJ2-2, with TRBD1 matching 7 bases. Germline values: CDR1 SNHLY, CDR2 FYNNEI. This CDR3 is built from 15 residues. J lost 7 bases, V lost 5 bases, and 10 bases had no gene match. The CDR3 nucleotides are TGTGCCAGCAGTTTCCGGGACAGCCTTTTCGGGGAGCTGTTTTTT. This sequence encodes CASSFRDSLFGELFF.

The chain uses TRBV20-1 and TRBJ1-2; TRBD1 aligns across 10 bases. The length of the CDR3 is 13 residues. In germline, CDR1 is DFQATT, CDR2 SNEGSKA (reference sequence). This CDR3 reads CSSEATGGLGYTF. The CDR3 nucleotides are TGCAGCAGCGAAGCGACAGGGGGCCTGGGCTACACCTTC.

V usage is TRBV2 and J usage is TRBJ1-5; no definite D call. Germline V gives CDR1 SNHLY, CDR2 FYNNEI. This CDR3 contains 13 residues. V dropped 8 bases and J dropped 3 bases, with 11 bases sitting between them. In nucleotides, the CDR3 is TGTGCCAGCCGCAGGAGTTTCAATCAGCCCCAGCATTTT. Its translation: CASRRSFNQPQHF. Full variable domain (missing parts from reference TRBV2 and TRBJ1-5): EPEVTQTPSHQVTQMGQEVILRCVPISNHLYFYWYRQILGQKVEFLVSFYNNEISEKSEIFDDQFSVERPDGSNFTLKIRSTKLEDSAMYFCASRRSFNQPQHFGDGTRLSIL.

The chain combines TRBV7-9 with TRBJ1-3; D unclear. Germline CDR1 and CDR2: SEHNR and FQNEAQ (reference sequence). With 7 bases removed from V and 2 bases from J, the gap between germline ends came to 15 bases. This CDR3 region has 15 residues. The CDR3 sequence: CASTPPGVAGNTIYF. Here the CDR3 DNA reads TGTGCCAGCACCCCTCCCGGGGTAGCTGGAAACACCATATATTTT.

The chain joins TRBV20-1 to TRBJ2-7, with D perhaps matching TRBD2 (7 bases). The CDR3 loop spans 14 amino acids. V dropped 5 bases and J dropped 0 bases, with 14 bases sitting between them. Germline values: CDR1 DFQATT, CDR2 SNEGSKA (reference sequence). The CDR3 DNA is TGCAGTGCTGCCCTGGCGGGGGCCTCCTACGAGCAGTACTTC. Translating gives CSAALAGASYEQYF.

The chain recombines TRBV28 with TRBJ1-1, with 9 bases that match TRBD1. Germline V gene sequence: CDR1 MDHEN, CDR2 SYDVKM. This CDR3 has 13 amino acids. Trimming at V came to 5 bases and at J to 11 bases, leaving 9 bases not matched to a gene. CDR3 nucleotide sequence: TGTGCCAGCAGTCCTGGGACAGGGATTGGCGCTTTCTTT. Translated, it gives CASSPGTGIGAFF.

The chain is built from TRBV19 and TRBJ1-3, with no clear D. Germline V gene lookup returns CDR1 LNHDA and CDR2 SQIVND (reference sequence). V dropped 3 bases and J dropped 0 bases, with 9 bases sitting between them. The CDR3 runs 15 residues. In nucleotides, the CDR3 is TGTGCCAGTAGTATCGGGTCCTACTCTGGAAACACCATATATTTT. Translating gives CASSIGSYSGNTIYF.